The 20 T cell receptor beta chains given below trace back to one sample, sequenced in a study of blood T cell repertoires in COVID-19. The assay was immunoSEQ multiplex PCR, and TCRdb's table has in-frame clones only and misses some. The sample lists about 250,000 clones, approximately 88% occurring once. The specimen was peripheral blood. The origin of the receptors is a woman in her 30s with COVID-19, enrolled during active disease.

The chain has TRBV19 and TRBJ1-4, with D possibly matching TRBD1 (6 bases). The CDR3 runs 15 residues. Germline CDR1 is LNHDA and CDR2 is SQIVND (reference sequence). V lost 4 bases to trimming and J lost 0 bases, with 9 bases between them. This CDR3 is CASSSNRATNEKLFF. CDR3 in DNA: TGTGCCAGTAGTAGTAACAGGGCAACTAATGAAAAACTGTTTTTT.

This rearrangement joins TRBV27 to TRBJ2-5; TRBD1 might be the D (5 bases). Germline loops: CDR1 MNHEY, CDR2 SMNVEV (reference sequence). V was trimmed by 5 bases and J by 4 bases, leaving 11 bases between them. The CDR3 covers 13 residues. The CDR3 here is CASSRQLLETQYF. Here the CDR3 DNA reads TGTGCCAGCAGTAGACAGTTGCTAGAGACCCAGTACTTC.

This chain uses TRBV2 with TRBJ1-1; D is undetermined. The CDR3 sequence is 13 residues long. V gave up 6 bases and J gave up 0 bases, with 8 bases separating them. CDR1 and CDR2 (germline): SNHLY, FYNNEI. The CDR3 protein is CASRALMNTEAFF. The DNA for the CDR3 is TGTGCCAGCAGGGCCCTCATGAACACTGAAGCTTTCTTT. Complete variable domain (other parts from reference TRBV2 and TRBJ1-1): EPEVTQTPSHQVTQMGQEVILRCVPISNHLYFYWYRQILGQKVEFLVSFYNNEISEKSEIFDDQFSVERPDGSNFTLKIRSTKLEDSAMYFCASRALMNTEAFFGQGTRLTVV.

The rearrangement joins TRBV4-3 to TRBJ1-5; the D gene is possibly TRBD1 (6 bases). Germline-derived CDR1 and CDR2 are LGHNA and YSLEER. The CDR3 has 15 residues. V was pared by 2 bases and J by 7 bases, with 15 bases between. The CDR3 region is CASSQTFGGAQPQHF. The CDR3 DNA follows: TGCGCCAGCAGCCAAACCTTCGGGGGGGCCCAGCCCCAGCATTTT.

The chain carries TRBV5-4 and TRBJ2-5; D unresolved. Trimming took 4 bases from V and 1 from J, leaving 11 bases between them. CDR3 length equals 14 residues. The germline V gene encodes CDR1 SGHNT and CDR2 YYREEE (reference sequence). For the CDR3, the DNA is TGTGCCAGCAGCACCTCTATTGGCCAAGAGACCCAGTACTTC. It specifies CASSTSIGQETQYF.

The rearrangement uses TRBV4-3 and TRBJ1-4, with D perhaps matching TRBD1 (6 bases). The CDR3 loop spans 17 amino acids. The germline V gene has CDR1 LGHNA and CDR2 YSLEER. V dropped 1 base and J dropped 4 bases, with 16 bases sitting between them. The CDR3 nucleotides are TGCGCCAGCAGCCAAGGAGGGGGGGGGCAGGGTAATGAAAAACTGTTTTTT. The encoded protein is CASSQGGGGQGNEKLFF.

This clone was seen only once. This sequence joins TRBV29-1 and TRBJ1-5; 10 bases match TRBD1. Per germline, CDR1 SQVTM and CDR2 ANQGSEA. Unmatched junction bases numbered 6, after V lost 4 bases and J lost 6 bases. CDR3 length: 14 residues. This CDR3 is CSVAGTGVGQPQHF. The CDR3 DNA sequence: TGCAGCGTTGCCGGGACAGGGGTCGGTCAGCCCCAGCATTTT.

The chain joins TRBV19 to TRBJ1-1; 8 bases match TRBD1. CDR3 length equals 20 residues. V lost 7 bases and J lost 0; bases outside the gene matches: 22. CDR1 and CDR2 (germline): LNHDA, SQIVND (reference sequence). As DNA, the CDR3 is TGTGCCAGTACCTCACTGGCAGGGGGCCCCGATCCAATAGTGAACACTGAAGCTTTCTTT. Amino acid sequence: CASTSLAGGPDPIVNTEAFF.

The chain employs TRBV18 and TRBJ2-1; 9 positions match TRBD1. J gave up 7 bases and V 0 bases, and 7 bases lay outside the gene matches. Germline CDR1 and CDR2: KGHSH and LQKENI. CDR3 size: 16 residues. The CDR3 reads CASSPPGQGRRNEQFF. The CDR3 coding sequence is TGTGCCAGCTCACCACCGGGACAGGGACGAAGGAATGAGCAGTTCTTC.

The chain joins TRBV7-8 to TRBJ1-4; D ambiguous. The germline V and J ends were trimmed by 5 bases and 4 bases, with 17 bases remaining between them. This CDR3 is built from 16 residues. Per the germline V gene, CDR1 is SGHVS and CDR2 is FQNEAQ. This CDR3 is CASSRAYGRGNEKLFF. As DNA, the CDR3 is TGTGCCAGCAGCCGAGCCTACGGACGGGGTAATGAAAAACTGTTTTTT.

This clone has only a few counts. The chain has TRBV4-1 and TRBJ1-5; D call uncertain. The CDR3 is 15 amino acids. From germline, CDR1 is MGHRA and CDR2 YSYEKL. The V and J ends lost 1 base and 4 bases respectively, with 11 bases between them. The CDR3 DNA is TGCGCCAGCAGCCAAGTGGGCCAGGCGAATCAGCCCCAGCATTTT. Amino acids: CASSQVGQANQPQHF.

The chain couples TRBV6-6 to TRBJ1-1; tentatively, D is TRBD1 (6 bases). The germline V gene has CDR1 MNHNY and CDR2 SVGAGI (reference sequence). The CDR3 length is 15 residues. Trimming removed 6 bases from V and 10 bases from J, with 24 bases in between. The CDR3 spells CASSDQQGPAGLAFF. The CDR3 DNA follows: TGTGCCAGCAGCGACCAACAGGGCCCGGCGGGCTTAGCTTTCTTT.

CDR3 nucleotides: TGCGCCAGCAGTTCAGACCTTTACAGGGGCCGATCCTACGAGCAGTACTTC. It is translated as CASSSDLYRGRSYEQYF. This chain links TRBV5-1 with TRBJ2-7, with TRBD1 matching 7 bases. The CDR3 runs 17 residues. Germline V gene sequence: CDR1 SGHRS, CDR2 YFSETQ. Unmatched junction bases numbered 15, after V lost 5 bases and J lost 1 base.

The V and J genes are TRBV18 and TRBJ2-5; TRBD2 might be the D (6 bases). This CDR3 is built from 13 residues. Between the trimmed V and J ends, which lost 5 bases and 2 bases, there was a span of 9 bases. Looked up from germline, CDR1 is KGHSH and CDR2 is LQKENI. The CDR3 bases are TGTGCCAGCTCAGCGGGATTACAAGAGACCCAGTACTTC. It specifies CASSAGLQETQYF.

J is TRBJ2-7 and V is TRBV7-9; 7 bases match TRBD2. With V trimmed by 5 bases and J by 0 bases, 10 bases remained unmatched. The germline CDR1 and CDR2 sequences are SEHNR and FQNEAQ (reference sequence). The CDR3 has 16 amino acids. CDR3 region: CASSPLGGGNSYEQYF. CDR3 sequence (DNA): TGTGCCAGCAGCCCCCTAGGCGGGGGAAACTCCTACGAGCAGTACTTC.

This rearrangement joins TRBV6-1 to TRBJ1-2, with a weak D call TRBD1 (6 bases). The CDR3 is 14 amino acids. Trimming pared 0 bases from V and 6 bases from J, leaving 11 bases between. CDR1 and CDR2 (germline): MNHNS, SASEGT. CDR3 protein: CASSEAWQGHGYTF. The CDR3 bases are TGTGCCAGCAGTGAAGCGTGGCAGGGGCATGGCTACACCTTC.

The rearrangement links TRBV6-5 to TRBJ2-3, with no clear D. This CDR3 spans 14 amino acids. Germline V CDR1 and CDR2: MNHEY, SVGAGI. V lost 7 bases to trimming and J lost 0 bases, with 11 bases between them. The CDR3 reads CASTPGFSTDTQYF. The CDR3 DNA follows: TGTGCCAGCACCCCCGGTTTTAGCACAGATACGCAGTATTTT.

This chain uses TRBV5-4 with TRBJ2-1, with D perhaps TRBD2 (6 bases). Germline V gives CDR1 SGHNT, CDR2 YYREEE (reference sequence). CDR3 length: 16 residues. V lost 0 bases to trimming and J lost 7 bases, with 17 bases between them. CDR3: CASSLGGYGSTNEQFF. The CDR3 DNA reads as TGTGCCAGCAGCTTGGGGGGATACGGGAGTACGAATGAGCAGTTCTTC.

This chain joins TRBV11-2 and TRBJ2-7, with unresolved D. There are 13 residues in the CDR3. The germline V gene has CDR1 SGHAT and CDR2 FQNNGV. The V and J ends lost 7 bases and 6 bases respectively, with 16 bases between them. As DNA, the CDR3 is TGTGCCAGCAACCCATCCCCCTCTATCGAGCAGTACTTC. Its translation is CASNPSPSIEQYF.

V and J are TRBV27 and TRBJ1-5; D gene unclear. This CDR3 region has 16 residues. Germline V CDR1 and CDR2: MNHEY, SMNVEV (reference sequence). Trimming shortened V by 3 bases and J by 9 bases, and 21 bases separated the two germline ends. The CDR3 DNA reads as TGTGCCAGCAGTTTCGGGAGTGGGATGTCCGGGTTGCCCCAGCATTTT. Translation: CASSFGSGMSGLPQHF.